This T cell receptor (beta chain) derives from a study of T cells expressing NK-cell markers. From its re-call of the 5' RACE reads, TCRdb lists each CDR3 protein once, without DNA. The table lists about 540,000 distinct CDR3 sequences. Germline values: CDR1 SGHRS, CDR2 YFSETQ. This CDR3 is 15 amino acids long. The chain couples TRBV5-1 to TRBJ2-1; the D call from TCRdb, TRBD2, cannot be confirmed without DNA. The specimen was blood T cells: a sorted CD56 or NKG2C T cell subset, CD4+ or CD8+ T cells, or bulk PBMC T cells (not recorded which). This clonotype originated in a man between 18 and 29 years old in good health. Here the CDR3 reads CASSLKEINGGERFF.